This passage covers 8 T cell receptor beta chains from one sample sequenced in a study of control samples from healthy donors and cancer patients. The method was immunoSEQ multiplex PCR; TCRdb's version includes in-frame clones alone and lacks a portion of them. The sample yields about 44,000 clones, around 87% seen once. Sample: PBMCs. These receptors all stem from a woman aged 55-75 years with lung cancer.

V and J are TRBV9 and TRBJ2-7; tentative D call: TRBD2 (5 bases). Trimming took 7 bases from V and 3 from J, leaving 11 bases between them. The CDR3 covers 12 residues. From germline, CDR1 is SGDLS and CDR2 YYNGEE. CDR3 in DNA: TGTGCCAGCGGCCGTGGACTCTACGAGCAGTACTTC. This codes for CASGRGLYEQYF.

This clone showed up just once. The gene calls are TRBV18 and TRBJ2-1; 13 nucleotides align to TRBD2. CDR1 and CDR2 from the germline V gene are KGHSH and LQKENI. The CDR3 totals 16 residues. The V and J ends lost 0 bases and 10 bases, in that order; junction bases with no gene match: 6. The CDR3 sequence is CASSPPIRTSGGEQFF. The DNA of the CDR3 is TGTGCCAGCTCACCACCGATCCGGACTAGCGGGGGAGAGCAGTTCTTC.

The V gene is TRBV7-2, the J gene TRBJ1-5; D ambiguous. V was clipped by 0 bases and J by 4 bases, with 10 bases between them. The germline gives CDR1 SGHTA, CDR2 FQGNSA. The CDR3 runs 15 residues. The CDR3 spells CASSLAGMQNQPQHF. CDR3 DNA sequence: TGTGCCAGCAGCTTAGCGGGGATGCAAAATCAGCCCCAGCATTTT.

This chain connects TRBV5-1 to TRBJ2-6, with D unresolved. Between the trimmed V and J ends, which lost 4 bases and 4 bases, there was a span of 9 bases. The CDR3 runs to 14 residues. The germline gives CDR1 SGHRS, CDR2 YFSETQ. In nucleotides, the CDR3 is TGCGCCAGCAGCCCACGCCCCGGGGCCAACGTCCTGACTTTC. Its protein product is CASSPRPGANVLTF.

The chain carries TRBV27 and TRBJ1-2, with D perhaps matching TRBD1 (6 bases). The CDR3 contains 14 residues. V lost 4 bases and J 0 bases, leaving 9 bases between the germline ends. The germline V gene has CDR1 MNHEY and CDR2 SMNVEV (reference sequence). In DNA form, the CDR3 reads TGTGCCAGCAGTTCCACAGGGACTAACTATGGCTACACCTTC. Encoded protein: CASSSTGTNYGYTF.

The V gene is TRBV29-1, the J gene TRBJ2-4; D perhaps matches TRBD1 (6 bases). The CDR3 is made up of 15 amino acids. The V end was cut by 3 bases, the J end by 3 bases, with 15 bases between. Germline assignment: CDR1 SQVTM and CDR2 ANQGSEA. The CDR3: CSVEGHRVGKNIQYF. In nucleotides, the CDR3 is TGCAGCGTTGAGGGACACAGGGTCGGCAAAAACATTCAGTACTTC.

The V gene is TRBV7-9, the J gene TRBJ1-1; D is undetermined. The germline V gene encodes CDR1 SEHNR and CDR2 FQNEAQ (reference sequence). The V end was cut by 1 base, the J end by 8 bases, with 11 bases between. This CDR3 has 13 residues. The CDR3 loop reads CASSLGGPLEAFF. In DNA form, the CDR3 reads TGTGCCAGCAGCTTAGGAGGCCCCCTCGAAGCTTTCTTT.

The chain carries TRBV5-1 and TRBJ2-1; D is possibly TRBD2 (7 bases). The V end lost 6 bases, the J end lost 0 bases, and 16 bases lay between the germline ends. This CDR3 has 16 amino acids. Germline V gene sequence: CDR1 SGHRS, CDR2 YFSETQ. The chain's CDR3 is CASTWGGHLSYNEQFF. The CDR3 region has the DNA TGCGCCAGCACTTGGGGGGGACACCTCTCCTACAATGAGCAGTTCTTC.